Presented here are 3 T cell receptor beta chains from one specimen sequenced in a study of T cell responses to AZD1222 COVID-19 vaccine. Only in-frame clones appear in the TCRdb table, and some are missing; sequencing was by immunoSEQ multiplex PCR. The table shows some 110,000 clones, with about 86% occurring only once. The material was peripheral blood, obtained 28 days after the second AZD1222 dose. Every receptor here comes from an adult who received the AZD1222 COVID-19 vaccine.

The gene calls are TRBV5-6 and TRBJ1-3; D unresolved. Germline-derived CDR1 and CDR2 are SGHDT and YYEEEE. CDR3 length equals 14 residues. The germline V and J ends were trimmed by 4 bases and 4 bases, with 12 bases remaining between them. CDR3 sequence reads: CASSPWGRGNTIYF. As DNA, the CDR3 is TGTGCCAGCAGCCCGTGGGGTCGCGGAAACACCATATATTTT.

The chain couples TRBV6-2 or TRBV6-3 to TRBJ1-1; D is possibly TRBD1 (6 bases). The germline V and J ends were trimmed by 6 bases and 8 bases, with 13 bases remaining between them. The CDR3 loop spans 12 amino acids. The germline V gene encodes CDR1 MNHEY and CDR2 SVGEGT. For the CDR3, the DNA is TGTGCCAGCAGCCTACGGACAGAAGAAGCTTTCTTT. Translation gives CASSLRTEEAFF.

The chain uses TRBV7-6 and TRBJ2-7; a possible D gene is TRBD1 (6 bases). V lost 5 bases, J lost 2 bases, and 16 bases lay in between. The V gene's germline CDR1 is SGHVS and CDR2 FNYEAQ. This CDR3 has 15 amino acids. CDR3 residues: CASSLAYRAPYEQYF. DNA of the CDR3: TGTGCCAGCAGCCTCGCGTACAGGGCCCCCTACGAGCAGTACTTC.